This TCR beta chain was profiled in a study of post-analysis software for immune sequencing data. General study results and limits: In patients, TRBV5-6, TRBV5-1 and TRBV20-1 belonged to roughly 5 TRBV segments found more frequently than in controls.

Germline V gives CDR1 MDHEN, CDR2 SYDVKM. Trimming shortened V by 6 bases and J by 5 bases, and 28 bases separated the two germline ends. The CDR3 is 19 residues long. The sample holds one count of this clonotype. Its antigen is not known. The library was made from cDNA and included unique molecular identifiers. MiXCR was run by TCRdb on the PCR reads, yielding one entry per CDR3 protein. There are around 200,000 distinct CDR3 sequences in the sample; 25% to 30% occur only once, and less than 4% lies in the top ten. This TCR was recovered from a girl aged 2-17 years with multiple sclerosis. The sequenced material came from blood. This chain links TRBV28 with TRBJ1-4; tentative D call: TRBD1 (5 bases). CDR3 amino acids: CASRTYGLGPSSMNEKLFF. The CDR3 DNA follows: TGTGCCAGCAGAACTTACGGTCTGGGGCCCTCGTCGATGAATGAAAAACTGTTTTTT.